This TCR beta chain was captured by sequencing in a study of T cell changes during pregnancy in multiple sclerosis. V was shortened by 5 bases and J by 2 bases, with 19 bases between the two germline ends. Per germline, CDR1 MNHEY and CDR2 SMNVEV (reference sequence). The CDR3 totals 16 residues. Some clones are missing from TCRdb's copy, which holds only in-frame ones; the method was immunoSEQ multiplex PCR. The top ten hold approximately 10% of the sample, which has about 32,000 clones, nearly 90% seen once. This receptor was obtained from a female donor with multiple sclerosis, enrolled in a pregnancy study. Sample: CD8+ T cells from peripheral blood mononuclear cells, taken in the third trimester of pregnancy. The chain combines TRBV27 with TRBJ2-7; weak D call: TRBD2 (5 bases). The CDR3 here is CASSASRVGHTYEQYF. CDR3 coding DNA: TGTGCCAGCAGTGCCTCGAGGGTAGGGCACACCTACGAGCAGTACTTC.